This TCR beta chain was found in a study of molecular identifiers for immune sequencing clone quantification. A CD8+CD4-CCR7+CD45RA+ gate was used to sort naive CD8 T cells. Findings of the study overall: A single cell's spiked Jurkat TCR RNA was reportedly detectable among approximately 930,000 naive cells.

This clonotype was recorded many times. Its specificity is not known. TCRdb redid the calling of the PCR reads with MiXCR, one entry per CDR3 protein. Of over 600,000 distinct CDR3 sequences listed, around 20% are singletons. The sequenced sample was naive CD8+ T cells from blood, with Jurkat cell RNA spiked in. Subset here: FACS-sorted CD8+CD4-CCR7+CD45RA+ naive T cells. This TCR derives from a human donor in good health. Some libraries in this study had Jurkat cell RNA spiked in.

CDR3 DNA: TGTGCCAGCAGTGGAAGAGACAGGTTTATAGCTGGGGCCAACGTCCTGACTTTC. The encoded protein is CASSGRDRFIAGANVLTF. This sequence joins TRBV28 and TRBJ2-6, with TRBD1 as a possible D gene (6 bases). Germline-derived CDR1 and CDR2 are MDHEN and SYDVKM. The CDR3 is 18 amino acids. Trimming stripped 5 bases from V and 2 bases from J, with 19 bases between. Full variable domain (missing parts from reference TRBV28 and TRBJ2-6): DVKVTQSSRYLVKRTGEKVFLECVQDMDHENMFWYRQDPGLGLRLIYFSYDVKMKEKGDIPEGYSVSREKKERFSLILESASTNQTSMYLCASSGRDRFIAGANVLTFGAGSRLTVL.